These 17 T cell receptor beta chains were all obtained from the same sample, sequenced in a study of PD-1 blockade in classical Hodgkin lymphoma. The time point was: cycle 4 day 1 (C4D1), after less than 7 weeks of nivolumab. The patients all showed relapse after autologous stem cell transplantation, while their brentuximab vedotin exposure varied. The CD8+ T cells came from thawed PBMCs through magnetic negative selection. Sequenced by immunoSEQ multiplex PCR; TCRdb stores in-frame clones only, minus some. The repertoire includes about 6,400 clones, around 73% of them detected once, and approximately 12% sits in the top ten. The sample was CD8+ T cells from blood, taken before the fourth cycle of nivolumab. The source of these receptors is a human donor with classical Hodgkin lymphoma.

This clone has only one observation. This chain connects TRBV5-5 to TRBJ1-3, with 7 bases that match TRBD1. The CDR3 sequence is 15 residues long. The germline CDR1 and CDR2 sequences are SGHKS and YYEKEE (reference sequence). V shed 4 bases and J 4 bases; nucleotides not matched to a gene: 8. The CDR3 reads CASSPWDSSGNTIYF. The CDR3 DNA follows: TGTGCCAGCAGCCCCTGGGACAGCTCCGGAAACACCATATATTTT.

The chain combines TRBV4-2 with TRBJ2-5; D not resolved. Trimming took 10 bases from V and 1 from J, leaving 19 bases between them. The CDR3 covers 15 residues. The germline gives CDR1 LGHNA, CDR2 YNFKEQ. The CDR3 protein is CANLIRVVLQETQYF. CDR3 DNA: TGTGCCAACCTGATTCGAGTGGTCCTCCAAGAGACCCAGTACTTC.

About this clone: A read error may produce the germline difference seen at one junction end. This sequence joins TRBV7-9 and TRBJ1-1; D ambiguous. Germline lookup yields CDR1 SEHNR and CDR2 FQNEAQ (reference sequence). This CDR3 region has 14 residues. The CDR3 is CASSQDPGNTEAFF. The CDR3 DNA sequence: TGCGCCAGCAGCCAAGATCCAGGGAACACTGAAGCTTTCTTT.

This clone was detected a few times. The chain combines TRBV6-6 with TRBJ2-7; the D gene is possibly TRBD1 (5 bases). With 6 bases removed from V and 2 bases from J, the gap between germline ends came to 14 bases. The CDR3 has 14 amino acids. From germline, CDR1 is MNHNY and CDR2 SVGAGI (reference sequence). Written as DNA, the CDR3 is TGTGCCAGCAGCCCCGACAGACAAACCTACGAGCAGTACTTC. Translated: CASSPDRQTYEQYF.

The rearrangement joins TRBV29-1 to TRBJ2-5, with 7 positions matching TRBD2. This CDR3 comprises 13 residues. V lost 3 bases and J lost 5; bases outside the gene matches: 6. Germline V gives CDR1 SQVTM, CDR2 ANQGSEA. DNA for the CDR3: TGCAGCGTTGATACCCGGGGGGAGGAGACCCAGTACTTC. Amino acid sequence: CSVDTRGEETQYF.

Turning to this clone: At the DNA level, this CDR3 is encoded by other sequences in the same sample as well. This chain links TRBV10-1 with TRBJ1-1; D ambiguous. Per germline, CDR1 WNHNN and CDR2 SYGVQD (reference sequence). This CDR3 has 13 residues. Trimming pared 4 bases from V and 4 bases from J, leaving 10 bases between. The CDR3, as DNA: TGCGCCAGCAGTGGCGGACGGGGCACTGAAGCTTTCTTT. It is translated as CASSGGRGTEAFF.

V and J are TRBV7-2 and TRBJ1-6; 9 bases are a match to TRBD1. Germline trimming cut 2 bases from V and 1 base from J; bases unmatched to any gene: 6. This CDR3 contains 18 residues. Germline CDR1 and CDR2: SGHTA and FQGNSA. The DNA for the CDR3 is TGTGCCAGCAGCTTACCACCCGGGACAGGGTCCTATAATTCACCCCTCCACTTT. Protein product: CASSLPPGTGSYNSPLHF.

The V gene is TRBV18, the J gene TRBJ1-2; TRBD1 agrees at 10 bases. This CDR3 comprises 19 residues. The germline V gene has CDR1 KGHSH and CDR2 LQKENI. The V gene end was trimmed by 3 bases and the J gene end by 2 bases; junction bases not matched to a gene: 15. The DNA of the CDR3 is TGTGCCAGCTCACCTCGACAGGGGGCTCTCACTAGTGCCAACTATGGCTACACCTTC. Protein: CASSPRQGALTSANYGYTF. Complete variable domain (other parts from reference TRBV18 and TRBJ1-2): NAGVMQNPRHLVRRRGQEARLRCSPMKGHSHVYWYRQLPEEGLKFMVYLQKENIIDESGMPKERFSAEFPKEGPSILRIQQVVRGDSAAYFCASSPRQGALTSANYGYTFGSGTRLTVV.

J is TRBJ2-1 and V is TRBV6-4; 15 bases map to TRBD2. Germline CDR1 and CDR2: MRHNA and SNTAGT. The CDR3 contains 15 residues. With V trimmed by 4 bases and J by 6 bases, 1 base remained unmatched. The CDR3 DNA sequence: TGTGCCAGCAGTGGGACTAGCGGGGGGGCCAATGAGCAGTTCTTC. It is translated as CASSGTSGGANEQFF.

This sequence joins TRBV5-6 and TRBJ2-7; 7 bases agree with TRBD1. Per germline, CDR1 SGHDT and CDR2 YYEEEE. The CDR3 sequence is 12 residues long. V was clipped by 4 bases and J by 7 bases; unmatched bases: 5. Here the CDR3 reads CASSDGTAEQYF. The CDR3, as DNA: TGTGCCAGCAGCGATGGGACAGCTGAGCAGTACTTC.

CDR3 in amino acids: CASSLGGISLNTEAFF. Written as DNA, the CDR3 is TGTGCCAGCAGCTTGGGGGGGATCTCCCTGAACACTGAAGCTTTCTTT. The chain combines TRBV5-4 with TRBJ1-1; D perhaps matches TRBD1 (5 bases). The V gene's germline CDR1 is SGHNT and CDR2 YYREEE (reference sequence). With 0 bases removed from V and 0 bases from J, the gap between germline ends came to 12 bases. The CDR3 totals 16 residues.

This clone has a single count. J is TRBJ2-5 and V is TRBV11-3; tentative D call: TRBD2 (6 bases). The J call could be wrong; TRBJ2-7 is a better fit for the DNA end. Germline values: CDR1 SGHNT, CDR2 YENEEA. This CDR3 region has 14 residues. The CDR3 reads CASSPGGLGHEQYF. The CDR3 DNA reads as TGTGCCAGCAGCCCAGGAGGGCTCGGTCACGAGCAGTACTTC.

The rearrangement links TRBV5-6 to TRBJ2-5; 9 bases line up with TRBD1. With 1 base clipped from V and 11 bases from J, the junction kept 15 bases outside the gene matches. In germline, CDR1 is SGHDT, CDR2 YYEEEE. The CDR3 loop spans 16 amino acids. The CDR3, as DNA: TGTGCCAGCAGCTTGTTTTTTGGGACAGGGTTTTTGGAGCAGTACTTC. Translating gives CASSLFFGTGFLEQYF.

The CDR3 sequence is CASSLIATEAFF. CDR3 nucleotide sequence: TGTGCCAGCAGCTTAATAGCCACTGAAGCTTTCTTT. The chain carries TRBV7-9 and TRBJ1-1; no clear D gene. V lost 2 bases and J 4 bases, leaving 5 bases between the germline ends. This CDR3 comprises 12 residues. In germline, CDR1 is SEHNR, CDR2 FQNEAQ (reference sequence).

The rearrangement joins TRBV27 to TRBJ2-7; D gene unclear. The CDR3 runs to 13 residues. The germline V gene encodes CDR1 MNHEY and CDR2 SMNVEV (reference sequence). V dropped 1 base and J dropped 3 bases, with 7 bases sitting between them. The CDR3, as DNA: TGTGCCAGCAGTTTATTCACGGGCTACGAGCAGTACTTC. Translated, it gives CASSLFTGYEQYF.

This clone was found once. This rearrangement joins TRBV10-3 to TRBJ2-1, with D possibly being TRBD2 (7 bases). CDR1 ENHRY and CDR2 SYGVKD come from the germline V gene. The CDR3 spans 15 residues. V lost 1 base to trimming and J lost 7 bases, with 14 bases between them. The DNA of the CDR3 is TGTGCCATCAGTGAGTTAGGGGGAGGGCCGAATGAGCAGTTCTTC. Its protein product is CAISELGGGPNEQFF.

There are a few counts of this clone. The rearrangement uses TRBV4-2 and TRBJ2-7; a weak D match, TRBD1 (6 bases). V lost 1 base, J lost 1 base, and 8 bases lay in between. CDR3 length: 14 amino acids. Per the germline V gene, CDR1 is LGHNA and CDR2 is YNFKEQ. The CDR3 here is CASSQGGQSYEQYF. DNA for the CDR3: TGTGCCAGCAGCCAAGGGGGGCAATCCTACGAGCAGTACTTC.